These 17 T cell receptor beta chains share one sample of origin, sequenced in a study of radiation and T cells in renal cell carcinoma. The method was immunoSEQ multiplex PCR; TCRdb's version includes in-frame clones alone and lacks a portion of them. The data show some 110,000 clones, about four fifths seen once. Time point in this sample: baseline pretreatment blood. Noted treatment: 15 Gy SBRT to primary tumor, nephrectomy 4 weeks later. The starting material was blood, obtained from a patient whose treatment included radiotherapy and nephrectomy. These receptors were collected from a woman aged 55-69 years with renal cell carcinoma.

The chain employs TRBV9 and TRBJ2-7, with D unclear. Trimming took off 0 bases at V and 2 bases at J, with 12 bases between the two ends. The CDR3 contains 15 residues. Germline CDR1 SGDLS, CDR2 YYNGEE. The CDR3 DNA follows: TGTGCCAGCAGCGTAGGATCCGGAACAGCCTACGAGCAGTACTTC. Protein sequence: CASSVGSGTAYEQYF.

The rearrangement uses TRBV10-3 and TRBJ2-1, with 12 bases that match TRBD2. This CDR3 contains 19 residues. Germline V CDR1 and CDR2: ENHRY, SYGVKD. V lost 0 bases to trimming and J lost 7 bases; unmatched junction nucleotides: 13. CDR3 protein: CAISESWLAGGRGRNEQFF. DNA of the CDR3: TGTGCCATCAGTGAGTCGTGGCTAGCGGGGGGGCGCGGGAGGAATGAGCAGTTCTTC.

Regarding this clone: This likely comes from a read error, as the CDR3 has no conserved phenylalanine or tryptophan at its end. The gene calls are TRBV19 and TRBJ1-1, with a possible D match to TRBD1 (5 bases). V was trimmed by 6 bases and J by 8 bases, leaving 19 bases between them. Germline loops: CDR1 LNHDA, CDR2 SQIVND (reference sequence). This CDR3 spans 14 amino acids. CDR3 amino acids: CASRPPRGQKEAFL. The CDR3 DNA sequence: TGTGCCAGTAGACCCCCGCGGGGCCAGAAGGAAGCTTTCCTT.

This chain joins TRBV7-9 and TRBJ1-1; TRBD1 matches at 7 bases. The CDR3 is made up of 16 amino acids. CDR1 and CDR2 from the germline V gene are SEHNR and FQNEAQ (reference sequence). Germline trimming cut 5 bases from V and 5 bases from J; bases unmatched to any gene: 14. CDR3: CASSPGHPGQRTEAFF. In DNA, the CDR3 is TGTGCCAGCAGCCCGGGCCATCCGGGACAGAGGACTGAAGCTTTCTTT. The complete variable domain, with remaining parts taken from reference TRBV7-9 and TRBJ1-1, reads DTGVSQNPRHKITKRGQNVTFRCDPISEHNRLYWYRQTLGQGPEFLTYFQNEAQLEKSRLLSDRFSAERPKGSFSTLEIQRTEQGDSAMYLCASSPGHPGQRTEAFFGQGTRLTVV.

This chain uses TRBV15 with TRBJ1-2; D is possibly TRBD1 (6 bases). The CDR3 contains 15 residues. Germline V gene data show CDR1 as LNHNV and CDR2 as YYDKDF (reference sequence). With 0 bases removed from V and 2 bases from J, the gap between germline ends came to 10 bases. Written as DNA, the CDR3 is TGTGCCACCAGCAGAGATCTGGGGGCCAACTATGGCTACACCTTC. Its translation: CATSRDLGANYGYTF.

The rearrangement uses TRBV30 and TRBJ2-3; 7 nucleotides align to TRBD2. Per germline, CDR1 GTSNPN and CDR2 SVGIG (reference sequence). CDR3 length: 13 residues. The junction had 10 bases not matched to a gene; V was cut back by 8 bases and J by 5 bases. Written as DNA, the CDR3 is TGTGCCCGGACTGCGGGAGCGAAAGATACGCAGTATTTT. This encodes CARTAGAKDTQYF.

CDR3 bases: TGCGCCAGCAGCCAAGAGGGCGGTGAAGCTTTCTTT. Residues: CASSQEGGEAFF. This chain connects TRBV4-1 to TRBJ1-1; D not certain. With 0 bases removed from V and 7 bases from J, the gap between germline ends came to 6 bases. Germline values: CDR1 MGHRA, CDR2 YSYEKL. The CDR3 covers 12 residues.

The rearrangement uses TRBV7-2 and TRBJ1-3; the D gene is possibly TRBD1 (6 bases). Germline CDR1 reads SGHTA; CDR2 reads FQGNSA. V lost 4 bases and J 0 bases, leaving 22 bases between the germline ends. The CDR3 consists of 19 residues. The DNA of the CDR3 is TGTGCCAGCAGCTCGGGACACACTCCCACTATTCTCTCTGGAAACACCATATATTTT. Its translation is CASSSGHTPTILSGNTIYF.

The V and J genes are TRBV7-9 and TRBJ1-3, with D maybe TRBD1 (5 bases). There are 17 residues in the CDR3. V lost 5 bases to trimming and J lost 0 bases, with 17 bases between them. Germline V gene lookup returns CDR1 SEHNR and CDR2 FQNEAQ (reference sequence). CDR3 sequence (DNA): TGTGCCAGCAGCCGCCGAGGTGGGGCGCCCTCTGGAAACACCATATATTTT. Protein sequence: CASSRRGGAPSGNTIYF.

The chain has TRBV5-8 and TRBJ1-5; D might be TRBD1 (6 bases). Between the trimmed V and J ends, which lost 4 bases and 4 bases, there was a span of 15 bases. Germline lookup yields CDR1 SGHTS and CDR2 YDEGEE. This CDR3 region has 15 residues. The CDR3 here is CASSQGGGRNQPQHF. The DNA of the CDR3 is TGTGCCAGCAGCCAAGGGGGGGGGCGGAATCAGCCCCAGCATTTT.

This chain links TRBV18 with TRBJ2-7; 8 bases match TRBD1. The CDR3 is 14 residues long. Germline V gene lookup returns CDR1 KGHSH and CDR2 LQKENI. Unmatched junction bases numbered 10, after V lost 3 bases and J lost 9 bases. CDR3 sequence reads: CASSPTGAPSRQYF. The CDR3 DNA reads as TGTGCCAGCTCACCGACAGGGGCCCCGTCCCGGCAGTACTTC. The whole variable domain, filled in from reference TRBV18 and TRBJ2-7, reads NAGVMQNPRHLVRRRGQEARLRCSPMKGHSHVYWYRQLPEEGLKFMVYLQKENIIDESGMPKERFSAEFPKEGPSILRIQQVVRGDSAAYFCASSPTGAPSRQYFGPGTRLTVT.

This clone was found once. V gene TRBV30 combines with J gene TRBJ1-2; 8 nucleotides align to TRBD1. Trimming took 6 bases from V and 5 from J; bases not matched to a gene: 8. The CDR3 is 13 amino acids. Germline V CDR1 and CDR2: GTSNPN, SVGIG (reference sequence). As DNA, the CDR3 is TGTGCCTGCCAAGAGGGACAGGCTTATGGCTACACCTTC. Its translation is CACQEGQAYGYTF.

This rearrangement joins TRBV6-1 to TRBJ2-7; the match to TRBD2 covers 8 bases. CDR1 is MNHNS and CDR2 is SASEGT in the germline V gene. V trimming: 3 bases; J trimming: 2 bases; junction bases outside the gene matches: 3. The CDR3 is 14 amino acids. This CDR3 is CASSDGGDPYEQYF. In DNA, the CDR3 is TGTGCCAGCAGTGACGGGGGGGATCCCTACGAGCAGTACTTC.

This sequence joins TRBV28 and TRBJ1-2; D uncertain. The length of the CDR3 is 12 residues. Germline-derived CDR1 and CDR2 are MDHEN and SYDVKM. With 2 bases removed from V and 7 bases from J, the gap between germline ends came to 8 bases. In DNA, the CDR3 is TGTGCCAGCAGTTTACAGGTAGCTGGCTACACCTTC. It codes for CASSLQVAGYTF.

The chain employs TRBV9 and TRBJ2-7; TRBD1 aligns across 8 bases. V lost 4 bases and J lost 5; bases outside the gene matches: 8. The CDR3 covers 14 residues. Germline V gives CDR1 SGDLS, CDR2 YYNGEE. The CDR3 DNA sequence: TGTGCCAGCAGCTCGAGGACAGGGATCCACGAGCAGTACTTC. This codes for CASSSRTGIHEQYF.

The DNA for the CDR3 is TGTGCCAGCAGCTTAGGAGGACAGGGGGACGAGACCCAGTACTTC. Translated: CASSLGGQGDETQYF. This chain links TRBV7-9 with TRBJ2-5, with 10 positions matching TRBD1. The J segment lost 5 bases and the V segment lost 1 base, leaving 4 bases of the junction unmatched. The germline V gene has CDR1 SEHNR and CDR2 FQNEAQ (reference sequence). The CDR3 is 15 amino acids.

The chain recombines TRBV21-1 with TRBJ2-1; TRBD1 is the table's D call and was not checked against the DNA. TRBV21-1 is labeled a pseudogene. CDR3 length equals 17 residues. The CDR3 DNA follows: TGTGCCAGCAGCAAAACTCCTGGGACAGGTGCTTTCAATGAGCAGTTCTTC. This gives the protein CASSKTPGTGAFNEQFF.